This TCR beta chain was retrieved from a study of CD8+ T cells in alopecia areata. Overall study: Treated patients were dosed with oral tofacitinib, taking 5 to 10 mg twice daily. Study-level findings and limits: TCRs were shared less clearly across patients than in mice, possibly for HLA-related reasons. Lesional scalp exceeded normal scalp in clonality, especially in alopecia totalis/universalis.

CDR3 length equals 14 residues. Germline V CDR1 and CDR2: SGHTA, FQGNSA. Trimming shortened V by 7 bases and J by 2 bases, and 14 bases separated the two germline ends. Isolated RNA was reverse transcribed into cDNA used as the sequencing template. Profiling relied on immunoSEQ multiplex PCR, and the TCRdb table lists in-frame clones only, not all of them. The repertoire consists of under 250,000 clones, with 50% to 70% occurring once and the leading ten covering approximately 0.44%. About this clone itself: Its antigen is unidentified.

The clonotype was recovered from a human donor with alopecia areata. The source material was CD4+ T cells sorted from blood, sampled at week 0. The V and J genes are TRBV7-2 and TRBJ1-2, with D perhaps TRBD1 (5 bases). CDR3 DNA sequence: TGTGCCAGCACCCTGCCGACAGCGAACTATGGCTACACCTTC. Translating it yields CASTLPTANYGYTF.